Shown below are 28 T cell receptor beta chains from a single sample sequenced in a study of T-cell memory formation after mild COVID-19. Each CDR3 protein gets one entry after TCRdb re-called the 5' RACE reads with MiXCR. The sample records about 340,000 distinct CDR3 sequences, under 25% being singletons. The sample was PBMCs or a T cell subset sorted from them (not recorded which). The receptors here all came from an adult woman who had mild COVID-19 (a few samples of this study predate the infection). Cell type and time point are not known.

This clonotype has more than one count but fewer than ten. CDR3 region: CASSPDRTYGYTF. CDR3 DNA sequence: TGTGCCAGCTCACCCGACAGGACCTATGGCTACACCTTC. The chain couples TRBV18 to TRBJ1-2; the D gene is possibly TRBD1 (6 bases). Germline CDR1 KGHSH, CDR2 LQKENI. Trimming left V 3 bases short and J 4 bases short, with 9 bases between. The length of the CDR3 is 13 residues.

This clonotype was recorded at least ten times. V gene TRBV9 combines with J gene TRBJ2-7; 10 bases line up with TRBD2. The CDR3 consists of 15 residues. Unmatched junction bases numbered 9, after V lost 2 bases and J lost 7 bases. Germline CDR1 SGDLS, CDR2 YYNGEE. Written as DNA, the CDR3 is TGTGCCAGCAGCGTCACGACTAGCGGGTATGGGGAGCAGTACTTC. Translated, it gives CASSVTTSGYGEQYF.

The rearrangement links TRBV7-3 to TRBJ2-1; no clear D. The length of the CDR3 is 14 residues. Per the germline V gene, CDR1 is SGHTA and CDR2 is FQGTGA. Trimming left V 5 bases short and J 4 bases short, with 12 bases between. The CDR3 protein is CASSQSRQYNEQFF. CDR3 in DNA: TGTGCCAGCAGCCAATCCCGGCAGTACAATGAGCAGTTCTTC.

The V and J genes are TRBV23-1 and TRBJ1-4; 8 bases are a match to TRBD1. TRBV23-1 is sorted into the ORF group, with uncertain function. Trimming at V came to 4 bases and at J to 8 bases, leaving 6 bases not matched to a gene. The CDR3 contains 14 residues. This CDR3 is CASSLQGAKEKLFF. Here the CDR3 DNA reads TGCGCCAGCAGTCTGCAGGGGGCAAAGGAAAAACTGTTTTTT.

The genes are TRBV15 and TRBJ2-7; D may be TRBD2 (6 bases). The CDR3 sequence is 14 residues long. Germline V gene data show CDR1 as LNHNV and CDR2 as YYDKDF (reference sequence). V gave up 8 bases and J gave up 0 bases, with 14 bases separating them. The CDR3 DNA follows: TGTGCCACCTCGCGGGAAATGGGCTCCTACGAGCAGTACTTC. As protein: CATSREMGSYEQYF.

This clonotype was counted a single time. CDR3 nucleotide sequence: TGTGCCAGCAGCCAGCCGGGCCTCTATGGCTACACCTTC. Translation gives CASSQPGLYGYTF. The chain has TRBV14 and TRBJ1-2; D not resolved. CDR1 SGHDN and CDR2 FVKESK come from the germline V gene. The CDR3 totals 13 residues. Trimming removed 3 bases at V and 4 bases at J, with 9 bases between.

The rearrangement uses TRBV7-2 and TRBJ2-2, with D tentatively TRBD1 (5 bases). V was trimmed by 1 base and J by 3 bases, leaving 15 bases between them. The CDR3 spans 17 residues. Germline values: CDR1 SGHTA, CDR2 FQGNSA. The CDR3 sequence: CASSLEIVQGYTGELFF. The CDR3 DNA reads as TGTGCCAGCAGCTTAGAAATCGTTCAGGGATACACCGGGGAGCTGTTTTTT.

The chain uses TRBV27 and TRBJ2-5; 10 nucleotides agree with TRBD2. Trimming took 2 bases from V and 5 from J; bases not matched to a gene: 5. The germline V gene encodes CDR1 MNHEY and CDR2 SMNVEV (reference sequence). This CDR3 spans 15 amino acids. Here the CDR3 reads CASSLQRGGRETQYF. The CDR3 DNA reads as TGTGCCAGCAGTTTACAGCGGGGGGGCCGTGAGACCCAGTACTTC.

In this sample, this clonotype turned up a few times. The rearrangement uses TRBV28 and TRBJ2-1, with 7 bases matching TRBD2. Trimming took 3 bases from V and 2 from J; bases not matched to a gene: 4. Looked up from germline, CDR1 is MDHEN and CDR2 is SYDVKM. The CDR3 is 15 residues long. The CDR3 protein is CASSFGGTTYNEQFF. The DNA of the CDR3 is TGTGCCAGCAGTTTTGGGGGGACTACCTACAATGAGCAGTTCTTC.

The chain recombines TRBV3-1 with TRBJ2-1; D call uncertain. Between the trimmed V and J ends, which lost 1 base and 4 bases, there was a span of 11 bases. The length of the CDR3 is 15 residues. CDR1 and CDR2 from the germline V gene are LGHDT and YNNKEL (reference sequence). The CDR3 spells CASSQAALSYNEQFF. As DNA, the CDR3 is TGTGCCAGCAGCCAAGCGGCTTTGTCATACAATGAGCAGTTCTTC.

This clonotype is a singleton in its sample. The chain links TRBV3-1 to TRBJ1-1; D is ambiguous. Germline-derived CDR1 and CDR2 are LGHDT and YNNKEL (reference sequence). The CDR3 consists of 14 residues. Trimming took off 1 base at V and 3 bases at J, with 9 bases between the two ends. CDR3 DNA sequence: TGTGCCAGCAGCCAAGTGGGTGTGTACACTGAAGCTTTCTTT. It codes for CASSQVGVYTEAFF.

The chain carries TRBV7-2 and TRBJ1-1; D is unclear. Germline CDR1 reads SGHTA; CDR2 reads FQGNSA. The V gene lost 4 bases and the J gene lost 1 base, with 13 bases spanning the gap. This CDR3 spans 15 amino acids. CDR3 sequence (DNA): TGTGCCAGCAGCTGGGTTGGGGTTCCGAACACTGAAGCTTTCTTT. Translation gives CASSWVGVPNTEAFF.

The table lists this clonotype with a few counts. V gene TRBV5-1 combines with J gene TRBJ2-1, with 8 bases that match TRBD1. After removal of 4 bases from V and 4 bases from J, the junction contained 4 bases not matched to a gene. The CDR3 is 14 residues long. CDR1 SGHRS and CDR2 YFSETQ come from the germline V gene. CDR3 region: CASSVGQEYNEQFF. In nucleotides, the CDR3 is TGCGCCAGCAGCGTGGGACAGGAATACAATGAGCAGTTCTTC.

This clonotype was counted a few times. The chain employs TRBV6-5 and TRBJ2-7, with TRBD1 matching over 9 bases. Per germline, CDR1 MNHEY and CDR2 SVGAGI. The CDR3 totals 15 residues. The trim removed 6 bases at V and 7 bases at J, leaving 13 bases unmatched. The chain's CDR3 is CASRGTGLGPGEQYF. CDR3 sequence (DNA): TGTGCCAGCAGGGGGACAGGGCTCGGGCCGGGGGAGCAGTACTTC.

The genes are TRBV9 and TRBJ2-7, with 12 bases that match TRBD1. In germline, CDR1 is SGDLS, CDR2 YYNGEE. This CDR3 is 13 amino acids long. Trimming at V came to 7 bases and at J to 5 bases, leaving 4 bases not matched to a gene. CDR3: CASGGTGGHEQYF. The CDR3 DNA reads as TGTGCCAGCGGAGGGACAGGGGGCCACGAGCAGTACTTC.

This rearrangement joins TRBV6-1 to TRBJ2-7; D possibly corresponds to TRBD1 (6 bases). CDR3 size: 16 residues. In germline, CDR1 is MNHNS, CDR2 SASEGT. Between the trimmed V and J ends, which lost 7 bases and 2 bases, there was a span of 21 bases. The CDR3, as DNA: TGTGCCAGCACCTCGGACAGAACCCATATCCCCTACGAGCAGTACTTC. It specifies CASTSDRTHIPYEQYF.

The V and J genes are TRBV7-6 and TRBJ2-3, with D perhaps assigned TRBD1 or TRBD2 (6 bases each). CDR1 and CDR2 from the germline V gene are SGHVS and FNYEAQ. The CDR3 is 15 amino acids. The V end lost 4 bases, the J end lost 6 bases, and 17 bases lay between the germline ends. The CDR3 nucleotides are TGTGCCAGCAGCTCTCATCCGGGGGCCGGGGATACGCAGTATTTT. It specifies CASSSHPGAGDTQYF.

The chain carries TRBV11-2 and TRBJ2-1; 9 positions agree with TRBD2. V shed 2 bases, J shed 2 bases, and the junction held 22 bases outside the gene matches. The germline V gene has CDR1 SGHAT and CDR2 FQNNGV. CDR3 length: 22 amino acids. The CDR3 spells CASSLMVYTPSTSGGTYNEQFF. The CDR3, as DNA: TGTGCCAGCAGCTTAATGGTATATACTCCCTCGACTAGCGGAGGGACCTACAATGAGCAGTTCTTC.

The rearrangement joins TRBV27 to TRBJ2-7, with TRBD2 matching 8 bases. The V segment lost 8 bases and the J segment 3 bases; nucleotides outside the gene matches: 6. Germline V gives CDR1 MNHEY, CDR2 SMNVEV (reference sequence). This CDR3 has 13 amino acids. The CDR3 reads CASGREGNYEQYF. The DNA for the CDR3 is TGTGCCAGCGGCCGGGAGGGGAACTACGAGCAGTACTTC.

In DNA, the CDR3 is TGTGCCAGCAGTTTCGGACAGGGGAAGGCAGCGGGAGTGGTATACGAGCAGTACTTC. As protein: CASSFGQGKAAGVVYEQYF. V gene TRBV11-3 combines with J gene TRBJ2-7, with D possibly matching TRBD1 (9 bases). The V end was cut by 6 bases, the J end by 4 bases, with 31 bases between. This CDR3 has 19 amino acids. The germline V gene encodes CDR1 SGHNT and CDR2 YENEEA.

Here the CDR3 DNA reads TGCGCCAGCAGCCACCGCGGACAGAATGAAAAACTGTTTTTT. This encodes CASSHRGQNEKLFF. The V and J genes are TRBV4-3 and TRBJ1-4, with D possibly being TRBD1 (6 bases). The CDR3 totals 14 residues. V lost 3 bases to trimming and J lost 5 bases, with 10 bases between them. Germline V gives CDR1 LGHNA, CDR2 YSLEER.

The rearrangement uses TRBV5-1 and TRBJ2-2; a possible D gene is TRBD1 (5 bases). Trimming removed 4 bases at V and 6 bases at J, with 16 bases between. Germline V gives CDR1 SGHRS, CDR2 YFSETQ. This CDR3 spans 15 amino acids. The CDR3 is CASSLKGPGAGELFF. DNA for the CDR3: TGCGCCAGCAGCCTAAAGGGGCCAGGTGCCGGGGAGCTGTTTTTT.

The rearrangement links TRBV5-5 to TRBJ2-7; 11 bases agree with TRBD1. The CDR3 consists of 17 residues. CDR1 is SGHKS and CDR2 is YYEKEE in the germline V gene (reference sequence). The V segment lost 0 bases and the J segment 4 bases; nucleotides outside the gene matches: 9. The CDR3 spells CASSLGVGDRGMYEQYF. In DNA, the CDR3 is TGTGCCAGCAGCTTGGGTGTCGGGGACAGGGGGATGTACGAGCAGTACTTC. The full variable domain, in which reference TRBV5-5 and TRBJ2-7 provide the parts outside the CDR3, is DAGVTQSPTHLIKTRGQQVTLRCSPISGHKSVSWYQQVLGQGPQFIFQYYEKEERGRGNFPDRFSARQFPNYSSELNVNALLLGDSALYLCASSLGVGDRGMYEQYFGPGTRLTVT.

Many counts were recorded for this clonotype. The chain combines TRBV5-1 with TRBJ1-5; D not resolved. This CDR3 region has 15 residues. V was trimmed by 0 bases and J by 0 bases, leaving 7 bases between them. Germline V gives CDR1 SGHRS, CDR2 YFSETQ. The CDR3 sequence is CASSLAGNSNQPQHF. As DNA, the CDR3 is TGCGCCAGCAGCTTGGCTGGGAATAGCAATCAGCCCCAGCATTTT.

This clonotype was counted only a few times. The rearrangement links TRBV27 to TRBJ2-1; D perhaps matches TRBD2 (5 bases). Trimming shortened V by 6 bases and J by 10 bases, and 22 bases separated the two germline ends. The CDR3 consists of 15 residues. Looked up from germline, CDR1 is MNHEY and CDR2 is SMNVEV (reference sequence). Here the CDR3 DNA reads TGTGCCAGCAGCCTTTCCCACCCCCTGGGGAGCGAGCAGTTCTTC. This codes for CASSLSHPLGSEQFF.

CDR3 nucleotides: TGTGCCAGCAGCTTAGGGTCAGGGGCTTTTATCACTGAAGCTTTCTTT. Its translation: CASSLGSGAFITEAFF. The rearrangement joins TRBV7-9 to TRBJ1-1; TRBD1 might be the D (6 bases). CDR1 is SEHNR, CDR2 FQNEAQ, per germline (reference sequence). The CDR3 covers 16 residues. V lost 1 base, J lost 4 bases, and 16 bases lay in between.

This clonotype was counted many times. The chain employs TRBV7-8 and TRBJ2-7; 8 bases are a match to TRBD2. V was clipped by 2 bases and J by 4 bases; unmatched bases: 4. From germline, CDR1 is SGHVS and CDR2 FQNEAQ. There are 14 residues in the CDR3. CDR3 sequence: CASSLTSGTYEQYF. The CDR3 nucleotides are TGTGCCAGCAGCTTAACTAGCGGAACTTACGAGCAGTACTTC. The variable domain in full, completed from reference TRBV7-8 and TRBJ2-7, reads GAGVSQSPRYKVAKRGQDVALRCDPISGHVSLFWYQQALGQGPEFLTYFQNEAQLDKSGLPSDRFFAERPEGSVSTLKIQRTQQEDSAVYLCASSLTSGTYEQYFGPGTRLTVT.

This clonotype was seen a handful of times. The rearrangement joins TRBV4-3 to TRBJ1-1; TRBD1 is a possible D gene (5 bases). This CDR3 is 14 amino acids long. The germline V and J ends were trimmed by 1 base and 3 bases, with 9 bases remaining between them. Germline V gives CDR1 LGHNA, CDR2 YSLEER. DNA for the CDR3: TGCGCCAGCAGCCAAGTACAGGATTACACTGAAGCTTTCTTT. Its protein is CASSQVQDYTEAFF.